The clone carrying this TCR beta chain was detected many times. This sample is drawn from a study of human T cells and chemical hapten exposure. CDR3 size: 15 residues. Per the germline V gene, CDR1 is SGHRS and CDR2 is YFSETQ. V lost 2 bases, J lost 5 bases, and 14 bases lay in between. Time point described: patch test 2, 6 weeks after DPC sensitization. Treatment noted: therapeutic diphenylcyclopropenone sensitization with weekly scalp DPC. TCRdb recomputed calls from the RACE reads with MiXCR, one row per CDR3 protein. This sample has around 80,000 distinct CDR3 sequences, with less than 8% found just once.

The sequence was obtained from a woman aged 30 to 39 with alopecia areata. Some clones in this sample may be carry-over from other donors' samples. The chain combines TRBV5-1 with TRBJ2-1; D gene ambiguous. The material was whole blood, obtained in connection with sensitization to the hapten diphenylcyclopropenone (DPC). The CDR3 DNA is TGCGCCAGCAGCTTAGGGCTTTCCGACAACAATGAGCAGTTCTTC. It yields the protein CASSLGLSDNNEQFF. The full variable domain, rest sourced from reference TRBV5-1 and TRBJ2-1, is KAGVTQTPRYLIKTRGQQVTLSCSPISGHRSVSWYQQTPGQGLQFLFEYFSETQRNKGNFPGRFSGRQFSNSRSEMNVSTLELGDSALYLCASSLGLSDNNEQFFGPGTRLTVL.